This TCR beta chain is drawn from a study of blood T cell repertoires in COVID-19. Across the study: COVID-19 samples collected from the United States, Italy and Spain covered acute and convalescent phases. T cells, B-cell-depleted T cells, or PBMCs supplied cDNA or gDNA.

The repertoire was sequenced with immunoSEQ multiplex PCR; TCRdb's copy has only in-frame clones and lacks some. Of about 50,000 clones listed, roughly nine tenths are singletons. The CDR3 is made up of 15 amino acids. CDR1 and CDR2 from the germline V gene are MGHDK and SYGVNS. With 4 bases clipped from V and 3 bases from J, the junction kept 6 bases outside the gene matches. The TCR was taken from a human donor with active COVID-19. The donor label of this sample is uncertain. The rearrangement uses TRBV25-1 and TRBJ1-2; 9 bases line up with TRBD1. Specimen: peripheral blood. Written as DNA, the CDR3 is TGTGCCAGCAGTGGAACAGGGGGCTCCCACTATGGCTACACCTTC. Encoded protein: CASSGTGGSHYGYTF.